These T cell receptor beta chains were read from a single sample in a study of T cell repertoires in aging, cancer and after chemotherapy. TCRdb fed the multiplex PCR reads into MiXCR, producing one record per CDR3 protein. The top ten clones hold approximately 35% of a sample with about 2,600 distinct CDR3 sequences, around three fifths of them seen once. The sequencing sample was made of blood. The receptor set was obtained from a human donor with a solid tumor. The CDR3 runs from the conserved cysteine through the conserved F or W. D genes are given only for firm matches. Clone size is given for some rows only: seen once, a few or many times, or a class if the clone is expanded.

few	TRBV7-2	TRBD2	TRBJ2-7	CASSLGASGRTNSYEQYF	TGTGCCAGCAGCTTAGGGGCTAGCGGGAGGACTAATTCCTACGAGCAGTACTTC
-	TRBV7-2	-	TRBJ1-1	CASSTTGSMNTEAFF	TGTGCCAGCAGTACAACAGGGTCCATGAACACTGAAGCTTTCTTT
once	TRBV11-2	-	TRBJ2-7	CASSRSPSSYEQYF	TGTGCCAGCAGCCGATCACCGAGTTCCTACGAGCAGTACTTC
-	TRBV7-9	-	TRBJ1-5	CASSLGSQPQHF	TGTGCCAGCAGCTTAGGAAGTCAGCCCCAGCATTTT
-	TRBV28	-	TRBJ2-7	CASSQMDSSIYEQYF	TGTGCCAGCAGCCAAATGGACAGCAGTATCTACGAGCAGTACTTC
-	TRBV7-2	-	TRBJ2-3	CASSFSLTDTQYF	TGTGCCAGCAGCTTCTCACTTACAGATACGCAGTATTTT
-	TRBV29-1	TRBD2	TRBJ2-1	CSVVISGVYNEQFF	TGCAGCGTTGTGATTAGCGGGGTCTACAATGAGCAGTTCTTC
-	TRBV18	-	TRBJ2-7	CASSEGPSGGQYF	TGTGCCAGCTCAGAAGGGCCCTCTGGGGGGCAGTACTTC
-	TRBV6-5	-	TRBJ2-1	CASSYLGGRNEQFF	TGTGCCAGCAGTTACTTAGGAGGTCGAAATGAGCAGTTCTTC
-	TRBV30	-	TRBJ1-2	CAWIVRGFPYGYTF	TGTGCCTGGATAGTAAGGGGGTTCCCGTATGGCTACACCTTC
-	TRBV19	-	TRBJ1-2	CASSIGAGDYGYTF	TGTGCCAGTAGTATAGGGGCAGGGGACTATGGCTACACCTTC
-	TRBV7-2	-	TRBJ2-1	CASSLAQGSYNEQFF	TGTGCCAGCAGCTTAGCGCAGGGCTCCTACAATGAGCAGTTCTTC
few	TRBV29-1	TRBD1	TRBJ1-5	CSASVDRVSNQPQHF	TGCAGCGCCAGCGTCGACAGGGTAAGCAATCAGCCCCAGCATTTT
-	TRBV6-1	-	TRBJ2-7	CASRESTGREQYF	TGTGCCAGCAGGGAAAGTACAGGGCGGGAGCAGTACTTC
-	TRBV20-1	TRBD2	TRBJ2-5	CSARDGSGRTMETQYF	TGCAGTGCTAGAGATGGAAGCGGGAGGACGATGGAGACCCAGTACTTC
few	TRBV29-1	TRBD1	TRBJ2-7	CSVRTGGMNEQYF	TGCAGCGTTCGGACAGGGGGCATGAACGAGCAGTACTTC
-	TRBV6-2/TRBV6-3	TRBD1	TRBJ2-4	CASSYDRGQVKNIQYF	TGTGCCAGCAGCTACGACAGGGGTCAGGTCAAAAACATTCAGTACTTC
few	TRBV30	-	TRBJ1-6	CAWSEEQGKSPLHF	TGTGCCTGGAGTGAAGAGCAGGGAAAATCACCCCTCCACTTT
once	TRBV10-3	-	TRBJ1-5	CAISGLGYANQPQHF	TGTGCCATCAGTGGTCTCGGATACGCCAATCAGCCCCAGCATTTT
few	TRBV29-1	-	TRBJ1-1	CSVEEGLGTEAFF	TGCAGCGTTGAAGAAGGGCTGGGCACTGAAGCTTTCTTT
-	TRBV6-5	-	TRBJ1-1	CASSVYRDSEAFF	TGTGCCAGCAGTGTTTACAGGGACTCTGAAGCTTTCTTT
-	TRBV18	-	TRBJ2-7	CASSPPSGTYEQYF	TGTGCCAGCTCACCACCGAGCGGAACCTACGAGCAGTACTTC
-	TRBV5-1	TRBD1	TRBJ1-1	CASSLVDRVSTEAFF	TGCGCCAGCAGCTTGGTTGACAGGGTCTCCACTGAAGCTTTCTTT
few	TRBV6-5	TRBD2	TRBJ2-3	CASSEGLAVHGDTQYF	TGTGCCAGCAGTGAAGGACTAGCGGTACATGGAGATACGCAGTATTTT
-	TRBV7-3	TRBD2	TRBJ2-5	CASSLTSGMQETQYF	TGTGCCAGCAGCTTAACTAGCGGGATGCAAGAGACCCAGTACTTC
-	TRBV11-2	-	TRBJ2-7	CASSLAGGLSYEQYF	TGTGCCAGCAGCTTAGCGGGGGGCCTCTCCTACGAGCAGTACTTC
-	TRBV20-1	-	TRBJ1-1	CSARGVQRLTNTEAFF	TGCAGTGCTAGGGGCGTACAGAGGCTAACGAACACTGAAGCTTTCTTT
-	TRBV20-1	-	TRBJ2-5	CSARDPRGQPEETQYF	TGCAGTGCTAGAGATCCCCGCGGACAGCCTGAAGAGACCCAGTACTTC
-	TRBV13	TRBD2	TRBJ2-7	CASSLPRTRLAGVGSSYEQYF	TGTGCCAGCAGCCTACCCCGGACGAGACTAGCGGGAGTCGGAAGTTCCTACGAGCAGTACTTC
-	TRBV6-5	TRBD2	TRBJ2-7	CASQRGGDEQYF	TGTGCCTCCCAACGGGGGGGCGACGAGCAGTACTTC
few	TRBV19	-	TRBJ1-5	CASSIRGGKSNQPQHF	TGTGCCAGTAGTATAAGGGGAGGAAAAAGCAATCAGCCCCAGCATTTT
few	TRBV20-1	TRBD2	TRBJ2-3	CSASRAGARTDTQYF	TGCAGTGCTAGTCGAGCGGGGGCCCGCACAGATACGCAGTATTTT
-	TRBV7-9	-	TRBJ2-7	CASSSPQGSYVQYF	TGTGCCAGCAGCTCACCCCAGGGGAGCTATGTGCAGTACTTC
-	TRBV7-6	TRBD2	TRBJ2-5	CASSLAALGTQYF	TGTGCCAGCAGCCTAGCGGCCCTTGGGACCCAGTACTTC
-	TRBV19	-	TRBJ1-1	CASSPEMGGSTEAFF	TGTGCCAGCAGCCCGGAGATGGGCGGGAGCACTGAAGCTTTCTTT
-	TRBV15	-	TRBJ1-1	CATSRAAVNTEAFF	TGTGCCACCAGCAGGGCCGCGGTGAACACTGAAGCTTTCTTT
-	TRBV11-2	-	TRBJ1-1	CASSLSRHGLEAFF	TGTGCCAGCAGCCTTTCGAGGCACGGCTTAGAAGCTTTCTTT
-	TRBV6-6	-	TRBJ1-2	CASSRGQVFNYGYTF	TGTGCCAGCAGCCGAGGACAAGTCTTTAACTATGGCTACACCTTC
-	TRBV28	-	TRBJ2-1	CASSLAIGSTGDEQFF	TGTGCCAGCAGTTTAGCCATAGGGTCCACAGGCGATGAGCAGTTCTTC
-	TRBV6-6	TRBD2	TRBJ2-1	CASSPGGGGHNEQFF	TGTGCCAGCAGCCCCGGGGGGGGGGGCCACAATGAGCAGTTCTTC
-	TRBV6-6	-	TRBJ2-3	CASRVDTQYF	TGTGCCAGCAGGGTAGATACGCAGTATTTT
few	TRBV20-1	TRBD1	TRBJ2-1	CSASGTGARSSSYYNEQFF	TGCAGTGCTAGCGGGACAGGGGCGCGGAGCTCAAGTTACTACAATGAGCAGTTCTTC
-	TRBV6-5	-	TRBJ2-7	CATGQADEQYF	TGTGCCACGGGACAAGCGGACGAGCAGTACTTC
-	TRBV20-1	TRBD1	TRBJ1-2	CSAGTGHGYTF	TGCAGTGCCGGGACAGGGCATGGCTACACCTTC
-	TRBV29-1	-	TRBJ1-5	CSVGGEGPQHF	TGCAGCGTTGGGGGGGAGGGGCCCCAGCATTTT
-	TRBV25-1	-	TRBJ1-2	CASSEGTDGYTF	TGTGCCAGCAGTGAAGGGACGGATGGCTACACCTTC